The present entry profiles one T cell receptor beta chain with its context. This record belongs to a study of blood T cell repertoires in COVID-19. Study summary: PBMCs, B-cell-depleted T cells, or T cells provided the cDNA or gDNA that made up the material.

In the original processing: Reference gene primer amplification in the assay estimated nucleated cell counts. Assay: immunoSEQ multiplex PCR; the TCRdb copy retains only in-frame clones and omits some. V, J and clone size derive from that table, while D and trimming were established from the DNA sequence. The table lists around 220,000 clones, almost 90% of them singletons, with 1.5% in the top ten. Germline CDR1 is KGHSH and CDR2 is LQKENI. CDR3 length equals 14 residues. The V end lost 0 bases, the J end lost 2 bases, and 8 bases lay between the germline ends. Sequencing was performed on peripheral blood. The TCR originated in a man in his late teens or twenties with active or convalescent COVID-19. This chain joins TRBV18 and TRBJ2-7; D is uncertain. Written as DNA, the CDR3 is TGTGCCAGCTCACCACCCGCAGGCCCCTACGAGCAGTACTTC. Its protein product is CASSPPAGPYEQYF.